This T cell receptor beta chain originates from a study of monozygotic twins with inflammatory bowel disease. Whole-study findings and limits: Varying immunosuppressive regimens may have increased patient repertoire variability.

About this clonotype itself: What it binds is unknown.

TCRdb reprocessed the 5' RACE reads and keeps a single row for each CDR3 protein, giving no DNA. This sample's table has about 330,000 distinct CDR3 sequences. Germline-derived CDR1 and CDR2 are DFQATT and SNEGSKA (reference sequence). The CDR3 totals 14 residues. Blood samples, whole and unsorted for T cells, yielded the isolated total RNA. Material: blood. This receptor was taken from a human donor with ulcerative colitis or Crohn's disease, or a healthy co-twin of an affected twin (not recorded which). The rearrangement joins TRBV20-1 to TRBJ2-7. This CDR3 is CSASNRITSGEQYF.